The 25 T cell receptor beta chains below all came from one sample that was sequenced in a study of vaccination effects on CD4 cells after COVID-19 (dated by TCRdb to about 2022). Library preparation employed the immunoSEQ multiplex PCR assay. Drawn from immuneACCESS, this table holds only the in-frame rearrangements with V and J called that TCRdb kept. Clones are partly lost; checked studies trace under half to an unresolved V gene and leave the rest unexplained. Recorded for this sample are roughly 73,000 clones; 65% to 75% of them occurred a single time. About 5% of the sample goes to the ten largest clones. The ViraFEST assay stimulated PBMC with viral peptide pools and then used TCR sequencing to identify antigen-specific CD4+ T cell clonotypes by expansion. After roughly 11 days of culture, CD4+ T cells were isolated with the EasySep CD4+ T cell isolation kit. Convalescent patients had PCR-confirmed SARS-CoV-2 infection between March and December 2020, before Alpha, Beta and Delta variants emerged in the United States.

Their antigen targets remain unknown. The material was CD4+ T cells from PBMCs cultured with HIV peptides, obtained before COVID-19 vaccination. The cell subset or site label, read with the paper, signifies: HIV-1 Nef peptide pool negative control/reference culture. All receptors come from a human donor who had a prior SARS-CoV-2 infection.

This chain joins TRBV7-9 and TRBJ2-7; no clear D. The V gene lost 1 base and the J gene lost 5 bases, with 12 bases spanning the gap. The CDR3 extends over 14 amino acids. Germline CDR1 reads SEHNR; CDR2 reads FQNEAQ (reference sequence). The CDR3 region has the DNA TGTGCCAGCAGCTTAGGGAGATCGGTCCACGAGCAGTACTTC. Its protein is CASSLGRSVHEQYF.

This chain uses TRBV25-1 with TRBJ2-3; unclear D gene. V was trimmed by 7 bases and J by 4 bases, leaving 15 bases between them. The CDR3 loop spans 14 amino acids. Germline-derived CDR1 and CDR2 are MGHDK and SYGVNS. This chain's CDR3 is CASTNPATSDTQYF. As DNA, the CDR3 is TGTGCCAGCACCAATCCTGCCACCTCAGATACGCAGTATTTT.

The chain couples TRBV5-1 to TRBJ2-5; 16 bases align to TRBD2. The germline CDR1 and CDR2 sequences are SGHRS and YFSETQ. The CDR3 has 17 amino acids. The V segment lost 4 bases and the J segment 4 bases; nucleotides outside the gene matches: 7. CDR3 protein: CASSVGLAGGLGETQYF. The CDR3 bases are TGCGCCAGCAGCGTGGGACTAGCGGGGGGGCTGGGAGAGACCCAGTACTTC.

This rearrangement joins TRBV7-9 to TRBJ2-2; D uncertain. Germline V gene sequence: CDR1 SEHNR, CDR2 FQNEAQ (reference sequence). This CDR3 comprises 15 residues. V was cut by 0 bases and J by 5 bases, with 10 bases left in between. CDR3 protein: CASSLALHVTGELFF. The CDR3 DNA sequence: TGTGCCAGCAGCTTAGCGCTCCACGTAACCGGGGAGCTGTTTTTT.

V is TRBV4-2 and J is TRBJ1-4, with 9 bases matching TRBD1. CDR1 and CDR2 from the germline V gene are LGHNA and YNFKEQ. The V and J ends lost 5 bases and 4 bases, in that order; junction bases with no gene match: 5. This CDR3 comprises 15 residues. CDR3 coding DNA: TGTGCCAGCAGCGTCCGGGACAGGGATAATGAAAAACTGTTTTTT. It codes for CASSVRDRDNEKLFF.

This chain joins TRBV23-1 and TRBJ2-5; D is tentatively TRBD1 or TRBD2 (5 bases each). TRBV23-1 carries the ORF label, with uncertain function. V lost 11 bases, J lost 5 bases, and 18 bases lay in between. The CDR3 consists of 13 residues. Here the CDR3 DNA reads TGCGCCCTAGATTGGGACGGAGAGGAGACCCAGTACTTC. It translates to CALDWDGEETQYF.

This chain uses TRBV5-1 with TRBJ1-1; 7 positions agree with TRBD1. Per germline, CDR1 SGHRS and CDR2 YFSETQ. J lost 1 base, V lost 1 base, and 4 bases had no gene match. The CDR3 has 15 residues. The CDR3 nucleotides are TGCGCCAGCAGCTTGTTCGGGACAGCGAACACTGAAGCTTTCTTT. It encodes CASSLFGTANTEAFF. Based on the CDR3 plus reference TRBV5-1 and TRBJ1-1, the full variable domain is KAGVTQTPRYLIKTRGQQVTLSCSPISGHRSVSWYQQTPGQGLQFLFEYFSETQRNKGNFPGRFSGRQFSNSRSEMNVSTLELGDSALYLCASSLFGTANTEAFFGQGTRLTVV.

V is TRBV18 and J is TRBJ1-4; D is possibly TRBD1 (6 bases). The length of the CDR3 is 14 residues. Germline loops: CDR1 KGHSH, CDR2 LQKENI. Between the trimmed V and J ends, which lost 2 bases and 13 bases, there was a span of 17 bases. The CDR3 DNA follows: TGTGCCAGCTCACCAACTGCGGGGGCTGAAGGACTGTTTTTT. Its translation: CASSPTAGAEGLFF.

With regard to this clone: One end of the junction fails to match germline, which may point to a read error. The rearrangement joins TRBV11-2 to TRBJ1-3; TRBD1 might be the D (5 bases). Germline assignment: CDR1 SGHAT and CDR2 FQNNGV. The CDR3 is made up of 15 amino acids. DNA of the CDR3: TGTGCCAGCAGATTAGGGGCGTCAAGTGGAAACACCATATATTTT. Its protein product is CASRLGASSGNTIYF.

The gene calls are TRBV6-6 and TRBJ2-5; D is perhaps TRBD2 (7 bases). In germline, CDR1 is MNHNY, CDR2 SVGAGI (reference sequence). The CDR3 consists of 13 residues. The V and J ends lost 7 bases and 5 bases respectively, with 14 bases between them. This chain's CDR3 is CASIWGGGETQYF. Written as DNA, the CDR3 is TGTGCCAGCATCTGGGGGGGCGGGGAGACCCAGTACTTC.

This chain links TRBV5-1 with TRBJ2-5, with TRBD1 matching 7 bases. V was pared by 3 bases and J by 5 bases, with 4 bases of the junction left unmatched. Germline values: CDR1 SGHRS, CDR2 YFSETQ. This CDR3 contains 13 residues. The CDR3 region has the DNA TGCGCCAGCAGCTCAGGACAGGAGGAGACCCAGTACTTC. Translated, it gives CASSSGQEETQYF.

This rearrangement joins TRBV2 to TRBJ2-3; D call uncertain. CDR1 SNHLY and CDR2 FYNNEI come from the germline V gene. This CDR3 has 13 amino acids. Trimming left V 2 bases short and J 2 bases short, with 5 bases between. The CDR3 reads CASSETTTDTQYF. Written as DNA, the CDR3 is TGTGCCAGCAGTGAAACTACCACAGATACGCAGTATTTT.

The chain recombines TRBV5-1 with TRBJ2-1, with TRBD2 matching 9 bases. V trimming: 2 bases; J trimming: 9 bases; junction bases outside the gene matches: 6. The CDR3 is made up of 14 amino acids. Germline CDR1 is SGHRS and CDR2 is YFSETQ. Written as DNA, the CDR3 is TGCGCCAGCAGCTTCGCAGCGGGGGGAAGTGAGCAGTTCTTC. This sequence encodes CASSFAAGGSEQFF.

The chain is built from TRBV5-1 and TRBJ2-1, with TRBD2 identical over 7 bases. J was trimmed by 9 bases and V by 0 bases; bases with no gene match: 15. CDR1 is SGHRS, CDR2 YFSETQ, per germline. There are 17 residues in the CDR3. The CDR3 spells CASSLGTGDYWRGEQFF. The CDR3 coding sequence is TGCGCCAGCAGCTTGGGGACGGGGGACTACTGGCGGGGTGAGCAGTTCTTC.

CDR3 nucleotides: TGCGCCAGCAGCCAAGGCAGGACTAGCGTCTCCTACGAGCAGTACTTC. It specifies CASSQGRTSVSYEQYF. This chain joins TRBV4-1 and TRBJ2-7, with 9 bases fitting TRBD2. The CDR3 has 16 amino acids. V trimming: 1 base; J trimming: 0 bases; junction bases outside the gene matches: 4. Per the germline V gene, CDR1 is MGHRA and CDR2 is YSYEKL.

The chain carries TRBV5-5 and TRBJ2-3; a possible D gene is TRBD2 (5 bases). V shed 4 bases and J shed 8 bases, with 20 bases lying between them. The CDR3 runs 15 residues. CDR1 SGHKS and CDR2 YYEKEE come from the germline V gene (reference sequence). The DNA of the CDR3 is TGTGCCAGCAGCATCGGACTCGACCCGGCCGTTACGCAGTATTTT. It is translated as CASSIGLDPAVTQYF.

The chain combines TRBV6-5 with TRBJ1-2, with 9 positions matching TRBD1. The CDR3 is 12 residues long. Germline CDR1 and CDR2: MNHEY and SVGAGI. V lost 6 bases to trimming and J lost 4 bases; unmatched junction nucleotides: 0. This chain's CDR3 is CASRDRGYGYTF. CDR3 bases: TGTGCCAGCAGGGACAGGGGCTATGGCTACACCTTC.

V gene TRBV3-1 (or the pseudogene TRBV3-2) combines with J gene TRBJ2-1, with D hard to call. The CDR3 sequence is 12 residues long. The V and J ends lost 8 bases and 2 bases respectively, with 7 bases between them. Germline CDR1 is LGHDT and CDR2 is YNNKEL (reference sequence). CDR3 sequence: CASGEAYNEQFF. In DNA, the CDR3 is TGTGCCAGCGGCGAGGCCTACAATGAGCAGTTCTTC.

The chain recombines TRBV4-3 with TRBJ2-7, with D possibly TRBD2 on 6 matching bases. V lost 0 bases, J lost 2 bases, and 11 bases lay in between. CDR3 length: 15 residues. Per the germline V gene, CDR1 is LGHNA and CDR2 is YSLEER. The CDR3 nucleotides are TGCGCCAGCAGCCAAGATGGGCGGGAAACCTACGAGCAGTACTTC. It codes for CASSQDGRETYEQYF.

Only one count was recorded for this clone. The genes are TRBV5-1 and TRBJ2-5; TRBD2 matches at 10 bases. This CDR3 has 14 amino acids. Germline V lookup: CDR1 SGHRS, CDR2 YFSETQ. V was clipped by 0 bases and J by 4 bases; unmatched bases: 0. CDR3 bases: TGCGCCAGCAGCTTGGGACTAGCGGGAGAGACCCAGTACTTC. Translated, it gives CASSLGLAGETQYF.

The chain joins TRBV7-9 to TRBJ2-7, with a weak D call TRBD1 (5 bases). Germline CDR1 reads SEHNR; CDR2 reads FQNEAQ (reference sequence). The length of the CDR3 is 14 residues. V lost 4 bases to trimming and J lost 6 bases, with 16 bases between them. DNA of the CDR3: TGTGCCAGCAGCTCCCTCCGACAGCCTGGCGAGCAGTACTTC. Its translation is CASSSLRQPGEQYF.

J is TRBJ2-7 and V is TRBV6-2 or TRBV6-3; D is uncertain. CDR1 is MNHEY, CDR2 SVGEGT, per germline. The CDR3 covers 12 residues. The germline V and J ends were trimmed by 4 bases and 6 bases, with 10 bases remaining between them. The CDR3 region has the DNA TGTGCCAGCAGTTTTCTGGGCCTCGAGCAGTACTTC. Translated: CASSFLGLEQYF.

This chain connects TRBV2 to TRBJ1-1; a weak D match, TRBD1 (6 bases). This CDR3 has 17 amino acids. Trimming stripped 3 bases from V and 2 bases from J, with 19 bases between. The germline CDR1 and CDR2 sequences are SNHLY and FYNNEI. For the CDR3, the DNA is TGTGCCAGCAGTGAGTTGTGGGGGGGCGATTCAAACACTGAAGCTTTCTTT. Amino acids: CASSELWGGDSNTEAFF.

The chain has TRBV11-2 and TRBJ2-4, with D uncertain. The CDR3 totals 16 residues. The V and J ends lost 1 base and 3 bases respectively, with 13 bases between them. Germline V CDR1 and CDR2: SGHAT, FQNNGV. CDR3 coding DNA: TGTGCCAGCAGCTTAGTTGCACCTCCGGGCAAAAACATTCAGTACTTC. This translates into CASSLVAPPGKNIQYF.

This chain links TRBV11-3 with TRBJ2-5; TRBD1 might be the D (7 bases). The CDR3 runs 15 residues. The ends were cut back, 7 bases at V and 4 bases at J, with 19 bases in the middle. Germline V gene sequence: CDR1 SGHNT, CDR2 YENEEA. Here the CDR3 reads CASTKTGRIGETQYF. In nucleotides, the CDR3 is TGTGCCAGCACCAAGACAGGGAGGATAGGAGAGACCCAGTACTTC.